This TCR beta chain was recorded in a study of blood T cell repertoires in COVID-19. Profiled with immunoSEQ multiplex PCR; TCRdb holds only in-frame clones, not every one. The sample lists 300,000 to 350,000 clones; roughly 90% were seen once. CDR3 size: 17 residues. Germline V gene lookup returns CDR1 SGHNT and CDR2 YYREEE (reference sequence). V lost 5 bases to trimming and J lost 3 bases, with 18 bases between them. Sequencing used PBMCs or T cells enriched from blood (not recorded which). The chain links TRBV5-4 to TRBJ2-6; weak D call: TRBD1 (6 bases). The receptor was isolated from a woman between 18 and 30 years old with acute COVID-19. The CDR3 loop reads CASRPDPNRVGANVLTF. CDR3 DNA sequence: TGTGCCAGCAGGCCGGACCCAAACAGGGTTGGGGCCAACGTCCTGACTTTC.